The 19 T cell receptor beta chains given below trace back to one sample, sequenced in a study of OX40 agonist ivuxolimab in advanced cancers. Assay: immunoSEQ multiplex PCR; the TCRdb copy retains only in-frame clones and omits some. The table has tens of thousands of clones, 80% to 90% seen once. Sample: CD4+ or CD8+ T cells sorted from blood, taken in a trial of the OX40 agonist ivuxolimab. Receptors were obtained from an adult with an advanced solid tumor such as melanoma, head and neck, liver or kidney cancer.

The chain couples TRBV7-9 to TRBJ1-5, with 7 bases identical to TRBD1. Germline V CDR1 and CDR2: SEHNR, FQNEAQ (reference sequence). This CDR3 is 13 amino acids long. Trimming at V came to 6 bases and at J to 7 bases, leaving 6 bases not matched to a gene. CDR3 coding DNA: TGTGCCAGCAGACAGGGGATCGGACAGCCCCAGCATTTT. This translates into CASRQGIGQPQHF. Drawing the rest from reference TRBV7-9 and TRBJ1-5, the complete variable domain is DTGVSQNPRHKITKRGQNVTFRCDPISEHNRLYWYRQTLGQGPEFLTYFQNEAQLEKSRLLSDRFSAERPKGSFSTLEIQRTEQGDSAMYLCASRQGIGQPQHFGDGTRLSIL.

This chain connects TRBV7-9 to TRBJ1-3; no reliable D call. The V gene lost 6 bases and the J gene lost 8 bases, with 14 bases spanning the gap. The CDR3 length is 13 residues. The germline gives CDR1 SEHNR, CDR2 FQNEAQ (reference sequence). CDR3 residues: CASSGLSEDTIYF. The CDR3 nucleotides read TGTGCCAGCAGTGGACTATCGGAGGACACCATATATTTT.

The V and J genes are TRBV5-4 and TRBJ2-2; D may correspond to TRBD1 or TRBD2 (5 bases each). The CDR3 extends over 16 amino acids. Trimming stripped 4 bases from V and 0 bases from J, with 13 bases between. Looked up from germline, CDR1 is SGHNT and CDR2 is YYREEE (reference sequence). The CDR3 protein is CASSPLGDANTGELFF. CDR3 DNA: TGTGCCAGCAGCCCCCTGGGGGACGCGAACACCGGGGAGCTGTTTTTT.

J is TRBJ2-5 and V is TRBV29-1, with 7 positions matching TRBD2. This CDR3 spans 13 amino acids. V lost 7 bases and J lost 4; bases outside the gene matches: 9. Germline CDR1 and CDR2: SQVTM and ANQGSEA. CDR3: CSADPRELETQYF. CDR3 DNA: TGCAGCGCTGACCCGCGGGAGTTAGAGACCCAGTACTTC.

This CDR3 is CASSPDYYGYTF. In DNA, the CDR3 is TGTGCCAGCAGCCCCGACTACTATGGCTACACCTTC. The J gene is TRBJ1-2, the V gene TRBV7-9; D is unresolved. The V end lost 5 bases, the J end lost 3 bases, and 7 bases lay between the germline ends. Germline V gives CDR1 SEHNR, CDR2 FQNEAQ (reference sequence). The CDR3 length is 12 residues.

The V gene is TRBV4-2, the J gene TRBJ1-6; the D is unclear. Deletions cut 0 bases from V and 0 bases from J, with 9 bases between. Germline CDR1 LGHNA, CDR2 YNFKEQ. The CDR3 contains 17 residues. The CDR3 coding sequence is TGTGCCAGCAGCCAAGAGGGCCGGTACTCCTATAATTCACCCCTCCACTTT. It codes for CASSQEGRYSYNSPLHF.

The chain has TRBV9 and TRBJ1-2, with D possibly matching TRBD1 (6 bases). CDR1 is SGDLS and CDR2 is YYNGEE in the germline V gene. CDR3 length: 15 amino acids. The V gene lost 3 bases and the J gene lost 3 bases, with 15 bases spanning the gap. CDR3 DNA: TGTGCCAGCAGCGGGGGTAACAGGGAGGACTATGGCTACACCTTC. Translating gives CASSGGNREDYGYTF.

V and J are TRBV27 and TRBJ1-2; 7 bases are shared with TRBD1. This CDR3 has 15 amino acids. Germline V CDR1 and CDR2: MNHEY, SMNVEV (reference sequence). V was clipped by 0 bases and J by 3 bases; unmatched bases: 4. The DNA of the CDR3 is TGTGCCAGCAGTTTATCTGCAGGGGGTTACTATGGCTACACCTTC. Protein sequence: CASSLSAGGYYGYTF.

The CDR3 DNA is TGTGCCAGCAGCTTGCAAACATATACAGTCATGATGGACACTGAAGCTTTCTTT. This sequence encodes CASSLQTYTVMMDTEAFF. The chain uses TRBV5-5 and TRBJ1-1; D remains unclear. The CDR3 sequence is 18 residues long. The germline V gene encodes CDR1 SGHKS and CDR2 YYEKEE (reference sequence). The germline V and J ends were trimmed by 1 base and 3 bases, with 22 bases remaining between them.

The chain couples TRBV28 to TRBJ2-1; D unresolved. The V gene lost 2 bases and the J gene lost 4 bases, with 15 bases spanning the gap. Germline CDR1 reads MDHEN; CDR2 reads SYDVKM. This CDR3 is 16 amino acids long. The CDR3 here is CASSLQTRRRYNEQFF. The DNA of the CDR3 is TGTGCCAGCAGTTTACAGACCCGAAGAAGATACAATGAGCAGTTCTTC.

The genes are TRBV9 and TRBJ2-7, with 8 bases that match TRBD1. V was pared by 6 bases and J by 3 bases, with 8 bases of the junction left unmatched. CDR1 is SGDLS, CDR2 YYNGEE, per germline. The CDR3 contains 14 residues. CDR3 nucleotides: TGTGCCAGCAACATGGGACAGGCCGACTACGAGCAGTACTTC. It is translated as CASNMGQADYEQYF.

The V gene is TRBV11-2, the J gene TRBJ2-7; no definite D call. In germline, CDR1 is SGHAT, CDR2 FQNNGV. Trimming removed 6 bases at V and 2 bases at J, with 8 bases between. The CDR3 runs to 12 residues. CDR3 sequence reads: CASSRWTYEQYF. Here the CDR3 DNA reads TGTGCCAGCAGTAGATGGACCTACGAGCAGTACTTC.

The chain is built from TRBV6-5 and TRBJ2-2; TRBD1 is a possible D gene (5 bases). Trimming took off 0 bases at V and 4 bases at J, with 9 bases between the two ends. The germline gives CDR1 MNHEY, CDR2 SVGAGI. This CDR3 has 15 residues. For the CDR3, the DNA is TGTGCCAGCAGTTACTCGTCACAGGCCACCGGGGAGCTGTTTTTT. It translates to CASSYSSQATGELFF.

This clone has only one observation. CDR3 residues: CASSLRGTDNGRPYGYTF. The CDR3, as DNA: TGTGCCAGCAGTTTGAGGGGGACAGACAACGGACGACCCTATGGCTACACCTTC. The V and J genes are TRBV25-1 and TRBJ1-2; TRBD1 aligns across 7 bases. Trimming removed 5 bases from V and 4 bases from J; junction bases left unmatched: 19. The CDR3 has 18 residues. Germline assignment: CDR1 MGHDK and CDR2 SYGVNS.

The J gene is TRBJ2-1, the V gene TRBV19; 11 bases map to TRBD2. Trimming took 6 bases from V and 5 from J; bases not matched to a gene: 12. The CDR3 covers 17 residues. The germline V gene encodes CDR1 LNHDA and CDR2 SQIVND (reference sequence). The CDR3 region has the DNA TGTGCCAGTAGGAATGGGTTACTAGCGGGGGTTAACAATGAGCAGTTCTTC. It is translated as CASRNGLLAGVNNEQFF. Based on the CDR3 plus reference TRBV19 and TRBJ2-1, the full variable domain is DGGITQSPKYLFRKEGQNVTLSCEQNLNHDAMYWYRQDPGQGLRLIYYSQIVNDFQKGDIAEGYSVSREKKESFPLTVTSAQKNPTAFYLCASRNGLLAGVNNEQFFGPGTRLTVL.

The chain uses TRBV30 and TRBJ2-3; TRBD1 aligns across 9 bases. Germline values: CDR1 GTSNPN, CDR2 SVGIG (reference sequence). The CDR3 has 16 residues. Trimming removed 0 bases from V and 2 bases from J; junction bases left unmatched: 6. CDR3 sequence reads: CAWSVPGQGTTDTQYF. CDR3 nucleotide sequence: TGTGCCTGGAGTGTACCGGGACAGGGTACCACAGATACGCAGTATTTT.

This chain connects TRBV5-6 to TRBJ1-4, with 8 bases lining up with TRBD1. The CDR3 totals 16 residues. The ends lost 3 bases at V and 4 bases at J; junction bases unmatched: 8. Germline CDR1 SGHDT, CDR2 YYEEEE. The CDR3, as DNA: TGTGCCAGCAGCTCGAGCCTACAGGGGGGTAATGAAAAACTGTTTTTT. Translating gives CASSSSLQGGNEKLFF.

The V and J genes are TRBV2 and TRBJ2-7; the D is unclear. V was cut by 2 bases and J by 2 bases, with 1 base left in between. The CDR3 extends over 11 amino acids. CDR1 and CDR2 from the germline V gene are SNHLY and FYNNEI. In DNA, the CDR3 is TGTGCCAGCAGTGAAACCTACGAGCAGTACTTC. It yields the protein CASSETYEQYF.

This clone was recorded once. The chain employs TRBV19 and TRBJ1-5; D uncertain. This CDR3 spans 13 amino acids. Trimming cost V 10 bases and J 5 bases, with 15 bases left between them. CDR1 and CDR2 from the germline V gene are LNHDA and SQIVND (reference sequence). The CDR3 region is CATTEEEHQPQHF. CDR3 DNA sequence: TGTGCCACTACCGAGGAGGAGCATCAGCCCCAGCATTTT. Drawing the rest from reference TRBV19 and TRBJ1-5, the complete variable domain is DGGITQSPKYLFRKEGQNVTLSCEQNLNHDAMYWYRQDPGQGLRLIYYSQIVNDFQKGDIAEGYSVSREKKESFPLTVTSAQKNPTAFYLCATTEEEHQPQHFGDGTRLSIL.